The 20 T cell receptor beta chains reported below all come from one sample, sequenced in a study of naive and memory T cell subsets. Two oligonucleotides, mixed equimolar, formed the beta constant-region primer covering TRBC1 and TRBC2. Each CDR3 protein is one row after TCRdb ran MiXCR on the UMI-ligation and nested PCR reads. Here the sample spans 130,000 to 150,000 distinct CDR3 sequences, over 15% being singletons. The sample consisted of naive CD4+ T cells from blood. These receptors were collected from a human donor in good health.

The genes are TRBV7-2 and TRBJ2-7, with TRBD2 matching 7 bases. CDR1 and CDR2 from the germline V gene are SGHTA and FQGNSA. The length of the CDR3 is 15 residues. The V segment lost 2 bases and the J segment 2 bases; nucleotides outside the gene matches: 6. CDR3 loop: CASSLTRAGTYEQYF. The CDR3 bases are TGTGCCAGCAGCTTAACTCGAGCGGGGACCTACGAGCAGTACTTC.

The rearrangement joins TRBV11-2 to TRBJ2-3; the D gene could be TRBD1 or TRBD2 (5 bases each). The CDR3 consists of 18 residues. Germline V gene lookup returns CDR1 SGHAT and CDR2 FQNNGV. V lost 1 base and J 4 bases, leaving 21 bases between the germline ends. CDR3 in amino acids: CASSLGFGGPKTADTQYF. The CDR3 coding sequence is TGTGCCAGCAGCTTAGGATTTGGAGGACCAAAGACAGCAGATACGCAGTATTTT. The complete variable domain, with remaining parts taken from reference TRBV11-2 and TRBJ2-3, reads EAGVAQSPRYKIIEKRQSVAFWCNPISGHATLYWYQQILGQGPKLLIQFQNNGVVDDSQLPKDRFSAERLKGVDSTLKIQPAKLEDSAVYLCASSLGFGGPKTADTQYFGPGTRLTVL.

V and J are TRBV5-1 and TRBJ1-2, with D maybe TRBD1 (6 bases). The CDR3 contains 15 residues. Germline assignment: CDR1 SGHRS and CDR2 YFSETQ. Trimming cost V 3 bases and J 4 bases, with 16 bases left between them. As DNA, the CDR3 is TGCGCCAGCAGCTACGGGACAACGGGGGGCTATGGCTACACCTTC. Translated: CASSYGTTGGYGYTF.

This chain links TRBV28 with TRBJ1-5; D is possibly TRBD1 (6 bases). Trimming pared 4 bases from V and 7 bases from J, leaving 14 bases between. The germline gives CDR1 MDHEN, CDR2 SYDVKM. This CDR3 is 14 amino acids long. CDR3 nucleotide sequence: TGTGCCAGCAGTTCAAACAGGGAGGAGCAGCCCCAGCATTTT. Residues: CASSSNREEQPQHF.

In its sample, this clonotype was seen a few times. The germline gene is not matched at one end of the junction; a read error may be the cause. The chain joins TRBV28 to TRBJ2-4; 10 bases are shared with TRBD1. This CDR3 comprises 15 residues. The germline CDR1 and CDR2 sequences are MDHEN and SYDVKM. CDR3 coding DNA: TGTGCCAGCAGCCTTACCGGGACAGGGGATACTCGGAGCCACTTC. Translation: CASSLTGTGDTRSHF.

The chain recombines TRBV7-8 with TRBJ2-7; 7 bases are a match to TRBD2. V was pared by 4 bases and J by 5 bases, with 14 bases of the junction left unmatched. Germline V gene data show CDR1 as SGHVS and CDR2 as FQNEAQ. The CDR3 has 16 residues. In DNA, the CDR3 is TGTGCCAGCAGCTCCAACTCTGGTGGGAGGGCCGACGAGCAGTACTTC. Protein sequence: CASSSNSGGRADEQYF.

This clonotype came up a few times. The V call is TRBV3-1, the J call TRBJ2-2; TRBD1 matches at 7 bases. CDR1 is LGHDT, CDR2 YNNKEL, per germline (reference sequence). The CDR3 loop spans 17 amino acids. V dropped 1 base and J dropped 4; count of bases not matched to a gene: 9. In DNA, the CDR3 is TGTGCCAGCAGCCAAGTAACCCCTCCAGGGGGCACCGGGGAGCTGTTTTTT. Its translation: CASSQVTPPGGTGELFF. Supplemented by reference TRBV3-1 and TRBJ2-2, the full variable domain reads DTAVSQTPKYLVTQMGNDKSIKCEQNLGHDTMYWYKQDSKKFLKIMFSYNNKELIINETVPNRFSPKSPDKAHLNLHINSLELGDSAVYFCASSQVTPPGGTGELFFGEGSRLTVL.

J is TRBJ1-1 and V is TRBV20-1; TRBD1 is a possible D gene (6 bases). V lost 0 bases and J lost 0, with 8 bases in between. The CDR3 has 14 residues. CDR1 is DFQATT and CDR2 is SNEGSKA in the germline V gene (reference sequence). CDR3 nucleotide sequence: TGCAGTGCTAGAGATACAGGGATGAACACTGAAGCTTTCTTT. Protein: CSARDTGMNTEAFF.

This chain connects TRBV12-3 or TRBV12-4 to TRBJ2-7; tentatively, D is TRBD1 or TRBD2 (5 bases each). The CDR3 has 15 residues. The V end was cut by 6 bases, the J end by 6 bases, with 21 bases between. CDR3 DNA sequence: TGTGCCAGCAGCCTAACGGCCTTGTGGGACCCCGAGCAGTACTTC. This codes for CASSLTALWDPEQYF.

This clonotype has at least ten counts. The chain employs TRBV6-5 and TRBJ1-3; 8 nucleotides line up with TRBD1. From germline, CDR1 is MNHEY and CDR2 SVGAGI. The CDR3 has 16 residues. Trimming cost V 5 bases and J 1 base; bases outside gene matches: 7. The CDR3 is CASSPGTGVSGNTIYF. As DNA, the CDR3 is TGTGCCAGCAGTCCCGGGACAGGAGTTTCTGGAAACACCATATATTTT.

This clonotype was observed a handful of times. V and J are TRBV12-3 or TRBV12-4 and TRBJ2-3, with 8 positions matching TRBD1. The length of the CDR3 is 16 residues. V was pared by 6 bases and J by 1 base, with 9 bases of the junction left unmatched. The CDR3 DNA is TGTGCCAGCAGCAAAGGACAGGGCCCTCGCACAGATACGCAGTATTTT. It specifies CASSKGQGPRTDTQYF.

The chain couples TRBV2 to TRBJ2-7; TRBD2 is a possible D gene (6 bases). The V and J ends lost 6 bases and 4 bases respectively, with 13 bases between them. Germline V gene lookup returns CDR1 SNHLY and CDR2 FYNNEI. The CDR3 is 13 amino acids. The CDR3 loop is CASRLAGDYEQYF. DNA of the CDR3: TGTGCCAGCAGACTAGCCGGCGATTACGAGCAGTACTTC.

V is TRBV24-1 and J is TRBJ1-4, with TRBD1 matching over 8 bases. Germline V gene lookup returns CDR1 KGHDR and CDR2 SFDVKD. The CDR3 extends over 17 amino acids. The V gene end was trimmed by 2 bases and the J gene end by 7 bases; junction bases not matched to a gene: 11. The DNA of the CDR3 is TGTGCCACCAGTGATTCCCCGGGACAGGATGACGCTGAAAAACTGTTTTTT. Translated, it gives CATSDSPGQDDAEKLFF.

This chain connects TRBV18 to TRBJ2-1; TRBD2 agrees at 7 bases. Germline V gene data show CDR1 as KGHSH and CDR2 as LQKENI. Trimming took 6 bases from V and 4 from J; bases not matched to a gene: 12. The CDR3 has 16 residues. CDR3 bases: TGTGCCAGCTCTCCCCGCGCGGGGGACCCTTACAATGAGCAGTTCTTC. It specifies CASSPRAGDPYNEQFF.

V gene TRBV12-3 or TRBV12-4 combines with J gene TRBJ1-5; 7 bases fit TRBD1. The V and J ends lost 4 bases and 5 bases, in that order; junction bases with no gene match: 5. The CDR3 is 14 amino acids. Here the CDR3 reads CASSSRGDHQPQHF. The CDR3 region has the DNA TGTGCCAGCAGTTCCAGGGGGGACCATCAGCCCCAGCATTTT.

The chain uses TRBV7-2 and TRBJ2-3; the D gene is possibly TRBD1 (6 bases). Germline lookup yields CDR1 SGHTA and CDR2 FQGNSA. With 1 base removed from V and 1 base from J, the gap between germline ends came to 9 bases. CDR3 length: 15 amino acids. The CDR3 protein is CASSLGGPGTDTQYF. CDR3 DNA: TGTGCCAGCAGCTTAGGGGGGCCGGGCACAGATACGCAGTATTTT.

There are a few counts of this clonotype. V usage is TRBV12-3 or TRBV12-4 and J usage is TRBJ2-5, with D perhaps matching TRBD2 (6 bases). This CDR3 has 14 residues. V dropped 3 bases and J dropped 1 base, with 9 bases sitting between them. The CDR3 coding sequence is TGTGCCAGCAGTTTCGGAGGGTGCCAAGAGACCCAGTACTTC. Residues: CASSFGGCQETQYF.

This clonotype was seen only a few times. The chain uses TRBV20-1 and TRBJ1-5; no clear D gene. This CDR3 comprises 12 residues. The germline V gene encodes CDR1 DFQATT and CDR2 SNEGSKA (reference sequence). Trimming shortened V by 0 bases and J by 4 bases, and 4 bases separated the two germline ends. This CDR3 is CSARDGNQPQHF. In DNA, the CDR3 is TGCAGTGCTAGAGATGGGAATCAGCCCCAGCATTTT.

This clonotype was detected a few times. The chain carries TRBV6-6 and TRBJ2-7, with a tentative D call TRBD2 (6 bases). V gave up 0 bases and J gave up 2 bases, with 11 bases separating them. The CDR3 runs 15 residues. The germline V gene has CDR1 MNHNY and CDR2 SVGAGI (reference sequence). CDR3: CASSYSGTPTYEQYF. The CDR3 DNA sequence: TGTGCCAGCAGTTACTCTGGGACTCCAACCTACGAGCAGTACTTC.

The chain has TRBV6-6 and TRBJ2-7; D assignment may be TRBD1 or TRBD2 (7 bases each). The CDR3 consists of 14 residues. The germline V gene encodes CDR1 MNHNY and CDR2 SVGAGI (reference sequence). Trimming removed 7 bases at V and 2 bases at J, with 15 bases between. DNA for the CDR3: TGTGCCAGCAACCAGCGGGACAGCGCCTACGAGCAGTACTTC. Translation: CASNQRDSAYEQYF.